This is a list of T cell receptor beta chains from one sample in a study of cytomegalovirus exposure and HLA in healthy donors. The table came from immunoSEQ multiplex PCR; TCRdb's copy has only in-frame clones and leaves some out. This sample has some 150,000 clones, with around 88% found just once. The sequencing input was PBMCs. The receptors were gathered from a woman under 40 in good health and CMV-seronegative. CDR3s include the opening cysteine and the closing phenylalanine or tryptophan. Each record gives: clone size, V gene, J gene, D gene, CDR3 DNA, CDR3 protein. D genes are given only for firm matches. Clone sizes are given selectively: once, few, many, or a class where the clone is expanded.

size: .
V: TRBV7-8
J: TRBJ2-3
D: .
DNA: TGTGCCAGCAGCTTAACGGGAGAGCCCCCCCCGACAGATACGCAGTATTTT
CDR3: CASSLTGEPPPTDTQYF

size: .
V: TRBV9
J: TRBJ2-7
D: .
DNA: TGTGCCAGCAGCGGGGGGGTGGATCGCGAGCAGTACTTC
CDR3: CASSGGVDREQYF

size: .
V: TRBV27
J: TRBJ1-6
D: TRBD1
DNA: TGTGCCAGCAGTTTATTGTGGGACAGCCTTAATTCACCCCTCCACTTT
CDR3: CASSLLWDSLNSPLHF

size: .
V: TRBV7-2
J: TRBJ2-2
D: TRBD2
DNA: TGTGCCAGCAGCTTAGGCGGGGGGCGGACCGGGGAGCTGTTTTTT
CDR3: CASSLGGGRTGELFF

size: .
V: TRBV30
J: TRBJ2-7
D: .
DNA: TGTGCCTGGAGGGGAGGCTCCTACGAGCAGTACTTC
CDR3: CAWRGGSYEQYF

size: .
V: TRBV30
J: TRBJ1-1
D: .
DNA: TGTGCCTGGAGTGTGGGGGGAGGGCTCCTAAAAGCTTTCTTT
CDR3: CAWSVGGGLLKAFF

size: .
V: TRBV30
J: TRBJ1-4
D: .
DNA: TGTGCCTGGAGTCCCCGGGTTGGCGAAAAACTGTTTTTT
CDR3: CAWSPRVGEKLFF

size: .
V: TRBV28
J: TRBJ2-1
D: .
DNA: TGTGCCAGCAGTTTATGGGAGGGTTCCTACAATGAGCAGTTCTTC
CDR3: CASSLWEGSYNEQFF

size: .
V: TRBV5-1
J: TRBJ1-4
D: .
DNA: TGCGCCAGCTCCACCAGCCCAGGAACGGCAACTAATGAAAAACTGTTTTTT
CDR3: CASSTSPGTATNEKLFF

size: many
V: TRBV7-2
J: TRBJ2-1
D: .
DNA: TGTGCCAGCAGCGTCGTGCGTAGCTCCTACAATGAGCAGTTCTTC
CDR3: CASSVVRSSYNEQFF

size: .
V: TRBV27
J: TRBJ1-1
D: TRBD1
DNA: TGTGCCAGCAAAACAGGGGGCTATGGCGCTTTCTTT
CDR3: CASKTGGYGAFF

size: .
V: TRBV11-3
J: TRBJ1-1
D: .
DNA: TGTGCCAGCAGCTTAGCGGGTTGGGGCAGGGTGGGGACTGAAGCTTTCTTT
CDR3: CASSLAGWGRVGTEAFF

size: .
V: TRBV5-6
J: TRBJ2-2
D: TRBD2
DNA: TGTGCCAGCAGCTTGCCCGGGGAGGGAACCGGGGAGCTGTTTTTT
CDR3: CASSLPGEGTGELFF

size: .
V: TRBV28
J: TRBJ2-7
D: TRBD2
DNA: TGTGCAGCGGGAGGCCACTACGAGCAGTACTTC
CDR3: CAAGGHYEQYF

size: .
V: TRBV27
J: TRBJ2-7
D: TRBD2
DNA: TGTGCCAGCAGTTTTGAGACTAGCGGGTTATACGAGCAGTACTTC
CDR3: CASSFETSGLYEQYF

size: .
V: TRBV7-2
J: TRBJ2-5
D: TRBD1
DNA: TGTGCCAGCAGCACGGACAGGGCCGGGGGGACCCAGTACTTC
CDR3: CASSTDRAGGTQYF

size: .
V: TRBV11-3
J: TRBJ2-7
D: .
DNA: TGTGCAAGCCTGGGGGGAACCATCTACGAGCAGTACTTC
CDR3: CASLGGTIYEQYF

size: .
V: TRBV15
J: TRBJ2-5
D: TRBD2
DNA: TGTGCCACCAGCAGAGTAGCTAGCGGGGGGGTTCGGACCTACTTC
CDR3: CATSRVASGGVRTYF

size: .
V: TRBV27
J: TRBJ2-1
D: TRBD1
DNA: TGTGCCAGCAAAAAGGGACAGGGGTCCAATGAGCAGTTCTTC
CDR3: CASKKGQGSNEQFF

size: few
V: TRBV6-5
J: TRBJ1-1
D: TRBD1
DNA: TGTGCCAGCAGCCATGGAGGGACAGTCAACACTGAAGCTTTCTTT
CDR3: CASSHGGTVNTEAFF

size: .
V: TRBV19
J: TRBJ2-7
D: TRBD1
DNA: TGTGCCAGTAGCACCGGGACAGGGACCTACGAGCAGTACTTC
CDR3: CASSTGTGTYEQYF

size: .
V: TRBV11-3
J: TRBJ1-1
D: TRBD1
DNA: TGTGCCAGCAGTTCGAATTCCGGGACAGGGGGCACTGAAGCTTTCTTT
CDR3: CASSSNSGTGGTEAFF

size: .
V: TRBV6-1
J: TRBJ1-5
D: TRBD1
DNA: TGTGCCAGCACCTGGGGGACAGCCGGAAATCAGCCCCAGCATTTT
CDR3: CASTWGTAGNQPQHF

size: .
V: TRBV18
J: TRBJ2-5
D: TRBD2
DNA: TGTGCCAGCTCACAGGACCCCGGGACTAGCGGGGGAAGGGGGACCCAGTACTTC
CDR3: CASSQDPGTSGGRGTQYF

size: .
V: TRBV6-5
J: TRBJ1-2
D: TRBD1
DNA: TGTGCCAGCAGTCCCGGGACAGCCCACTATGGCTACACCTTC
CDR3: CASSPGTAHYGYTF

size: .
V: TRBV10-3
J: TRBJ2-7
D: .
DNA: TGTGCCGCCAGGGGTGAGCACGAGCAGTACTTC
CDR3: CAARGEHEQYF

size: .
V: TRBV7-8
J: TRBJ2-2
D: TRBD1
DNA: TGTGCCAGCAGCTTAGAGAGGCTCCCGGGACAGGGCAAAGCGAACACCGGGGAGCTGTTTTTT
CDR3: CASSLERLPGQGKANTGELFF

size: .
V: TRBV11-2
J: TRBJ2-5
D: TRBD1
DNA: TGTGCCAGCAGCCCCCGACAGGGGAGACTTGGTGAGACCCAGTACTTC
CDR3: CASSPRQGRLGETQYF

size: .
V: TRBV28
J: TRBJ1-1
D: .
DNA: TGTGCCAGCAGTCCAGACAAGAACACTGAAGCTTTCTTT
CDR3: CASSPDKNTEAFF

size: .
V: TRBV4-1
J: TRBJ2-5
D: .
DNA: TGCGCCAGCAGCCAAGTGGGGGCCCAAGAGACCCAGTACTTC
CDR3: CASSQVGAQETQYF

size: .
V: TRBV27
J: TRBJ2-1
D: .
DNA: TGTGCCAGCAGTTTTGTCAGGGTACAGAGGGACATCTCCTACAATGAGCAGTTCTTC
CDR3: CASSFVRVQRDISYNEQFF

size: .
V: TRBV5-1
J: TRBJ2-5
D: .
DNA: TGCGCCAGCAGCCCGGGGGTCCACGGCAAGCAAGAGACCCAGTACTTC
CDR3: CASSPGVHGKQETQYF

size: .
V: TRBV18
J: TRBJ1-1
D: .
DNA: TGTGCCACCGAGGGGTTGGGGGGAGCGGAGAAGGATGAAGCTTTCTTT
CDR3: CATEGLGGAEKDEAFF

size: .
V: TRBV5-1
J: TRBJ1-2
D: TRBD1
DNA: TGCGCCAGCAGCCTGGGGGACAGGACTAACTATGGCTACACCTTC
CDR3: CASSLGDRTNYGYTF

size: .
V: TRBV7-6
J: TRBJ2-5
D: TRBD2
DNA: TGTGCCAGCAGCCCACTAGCGGGGGGGCCAGAGACCCAGTACTTC
CDR3: CASSPLAGGPETQYF

size: .
V: TRBV5-1
J: TRBJ2-3
D: TRBD2
DNA: TGCGCCAGCAGCTTGGAACTAGCGGGTGAGGCTGATACGCAGTATTTT
CDR3: CASSLELAGEADTQYF

size: .
V: TRBV11-3
J: TRBJ2-1
D: TRBD2
DNA: TGTGCCAGCAGCTTAGGCGGGAGGGTCTACAATGAGCAGTTCTTC
CDR3: CASSLGGRVYNEQFF

size: .
V: TRBV5-1
J: TRBJ1-1
D: .
DNA: TGCGCCAGCAACACAGGCAGGGTATTGAGCACTGAAGCTTTCTTT
CDR3: CASNTGRVLSTEAFF

size: .
V: TRBV7-3
J: TRBJ2-2
D: .
DNA: TGTGCCAGCAGTTCCCGAGGTAGCACGAACACCGGGGAGCTGTTTTTT
CDR3: CASSSRGSTNTGELFF